Described below is a single TCR beta chain sequence and its context. Its specificity is unknown. These data originate in a study of Ad26.COV2.S vaccination and SARS-CoV-2 variants. Indicated treatment: some 20 received Ad26.COV2.S at low or high dose, single or two shots; about 5 received placebo; per-sample allocation not given. At day 63 after the first vaccine or placebo injection, samples were drawn. General study findings and limits: Analytic work on TCR breadth and depth might have understated the full extent of total T cell responses. Vaccine recipients showed a spike-specific TCR breadth that was higher than in placebo recipients.

Here immunoSEQ multiplex PCR was the method, and the copy in TCRdb shows in-frame clones only, minus some. The repertoire has some 330,000 clones, roughly 90% of them found once; the top ten carry about 5.4%. The TCR originated in a person aged 18 to 59 who received the Ad26.COV2.S COVID-19 vaccine or a placebo. Source: peripheral blood, taken in a trial of Ad26.COV2.S vaccine versus placebo.

The CDR3, as DNA: TGTGCCAGCAGCTCAATGGCTGGGGGAAACTACAATGAGCAGTTCTTC. It yields the protein CASSSMAGGNYNEQFF. V is TRBV7-9 and J is TRBJ2-1; D tentatively reads TRBD1 or TRBD2 (5 bases each). This CDR3 region has 16 residues. The germline V gene encodes CDR1 SEHNR and CDR2 FQNEAQ (reference sequence). V was pared by 4 bases and J by 3 bases, with 16 bases between.